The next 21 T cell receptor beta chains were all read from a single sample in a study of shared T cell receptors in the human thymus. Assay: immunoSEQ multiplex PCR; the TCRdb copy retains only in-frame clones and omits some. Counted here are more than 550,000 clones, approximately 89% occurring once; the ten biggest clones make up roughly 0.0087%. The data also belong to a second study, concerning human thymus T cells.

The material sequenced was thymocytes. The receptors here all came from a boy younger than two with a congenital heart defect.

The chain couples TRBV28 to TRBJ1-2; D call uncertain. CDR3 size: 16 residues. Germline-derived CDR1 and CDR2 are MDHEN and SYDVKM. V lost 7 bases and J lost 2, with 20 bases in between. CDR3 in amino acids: CASTPLLQRRNYGYTF. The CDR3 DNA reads TGTGCCAGCACCCCCCTTCTCCAACGGCGGAACTATGGCTACACCTTC.

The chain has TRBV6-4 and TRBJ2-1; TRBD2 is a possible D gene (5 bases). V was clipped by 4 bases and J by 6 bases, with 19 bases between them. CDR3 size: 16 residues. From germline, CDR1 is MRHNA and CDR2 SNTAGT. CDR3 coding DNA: TGTGCCAGCAGTGTCCTTCCCGGAGGCCACTCCAATGAGCAGTTCTTC. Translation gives CASSVLPGGHSNEQFF.

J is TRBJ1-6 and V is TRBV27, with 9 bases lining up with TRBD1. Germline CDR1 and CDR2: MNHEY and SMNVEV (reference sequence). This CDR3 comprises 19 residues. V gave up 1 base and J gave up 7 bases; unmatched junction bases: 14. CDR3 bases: TGTGCCAGCAGTTTATGGACAGGGGACCCCTCAAGTCCCAATTCACCCCTCCACTTT. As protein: CASSLWTGDPSSPNSPLHF.

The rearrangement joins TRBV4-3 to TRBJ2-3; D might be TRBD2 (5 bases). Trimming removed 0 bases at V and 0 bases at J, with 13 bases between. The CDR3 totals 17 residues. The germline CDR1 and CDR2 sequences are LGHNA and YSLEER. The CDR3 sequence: CASSQERARGSTDTQYF. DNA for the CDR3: TGCGCCAGCAGCCAAGAGAGGGCTAGAGGTAGCACAGATACGCAGTATTTT.

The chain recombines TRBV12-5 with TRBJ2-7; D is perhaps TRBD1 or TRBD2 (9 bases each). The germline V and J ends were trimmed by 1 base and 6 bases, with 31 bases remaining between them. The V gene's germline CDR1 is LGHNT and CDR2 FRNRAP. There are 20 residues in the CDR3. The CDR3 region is CASGLDSGTGRREGPVEQYF. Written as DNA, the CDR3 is TGTGCTAGTGGTTTGGACTCCGGGACAGGGCGGCGGGAGGGCCCGGTCGAGCAGTACTTC.

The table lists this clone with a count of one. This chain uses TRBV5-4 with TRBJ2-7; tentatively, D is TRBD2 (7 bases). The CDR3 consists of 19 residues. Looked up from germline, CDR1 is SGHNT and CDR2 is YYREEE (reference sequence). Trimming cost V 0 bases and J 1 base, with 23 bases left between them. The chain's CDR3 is CASSLDGGGGLGISYEQYF. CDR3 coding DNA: TGTGCCAGCAGCTTGGATGGGGGCGGCGGACTAGGGATTTCCTACGAGCAGTACTTC.

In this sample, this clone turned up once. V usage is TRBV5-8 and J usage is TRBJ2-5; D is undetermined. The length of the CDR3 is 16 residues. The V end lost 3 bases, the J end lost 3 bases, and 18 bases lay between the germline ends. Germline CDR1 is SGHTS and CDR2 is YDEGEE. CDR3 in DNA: TGTGCCAGCAGCTCCTTACTAAGTACTCGGGAAGAGACCCAGTACTTC. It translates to CASSSLLSTREETQYF.

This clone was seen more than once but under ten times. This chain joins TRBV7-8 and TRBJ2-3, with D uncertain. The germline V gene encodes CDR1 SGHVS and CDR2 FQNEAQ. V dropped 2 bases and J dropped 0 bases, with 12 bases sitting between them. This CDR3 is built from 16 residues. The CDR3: CASSLRGNSSTDTQYF. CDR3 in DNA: TGTGCCAGCAGCTTACGAGGCAACTCTAGCACAGATACGCAGTATTTT. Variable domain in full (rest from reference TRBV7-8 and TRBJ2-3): GAGVSQSPRYKVAKRGQDVALRCDPISGHVSLFWYQQALGQGPEFLTYFQNEAQLDKSGLPSDRFFAERPEGSVSTLKIQRTQQEDSAVYLCASSLRGNSSTDTQYFGPGTRLTVL.

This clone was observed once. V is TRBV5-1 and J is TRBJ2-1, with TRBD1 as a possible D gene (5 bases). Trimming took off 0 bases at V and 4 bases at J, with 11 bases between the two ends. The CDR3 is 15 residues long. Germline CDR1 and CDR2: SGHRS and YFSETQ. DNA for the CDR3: TGCGCCAGCAGCTTGGTGGCAGGGCCTTACAATGAGCAGTTCTTC. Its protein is CASSLVAGPYNEQFF.

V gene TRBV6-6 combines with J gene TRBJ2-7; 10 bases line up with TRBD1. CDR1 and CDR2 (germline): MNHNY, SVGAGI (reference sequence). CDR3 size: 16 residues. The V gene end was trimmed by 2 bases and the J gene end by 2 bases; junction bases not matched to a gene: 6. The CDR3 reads CASSYAGQGETYEQYF. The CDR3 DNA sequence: TGTGCCAGCAGTTACGCTGGACAGGGGGAGACCTACGAGCAGTACTTC.

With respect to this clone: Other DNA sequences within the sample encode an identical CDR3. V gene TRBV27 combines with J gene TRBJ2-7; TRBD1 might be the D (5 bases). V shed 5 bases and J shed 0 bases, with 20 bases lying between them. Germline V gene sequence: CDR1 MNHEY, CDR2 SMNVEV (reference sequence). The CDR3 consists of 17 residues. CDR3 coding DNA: TGTGCCAGCAGTCCCCTCAGGGTTTCCCCCCCCTCCTACGAGCAGTACTTC. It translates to CASSPLRVSPPSYEQYF.

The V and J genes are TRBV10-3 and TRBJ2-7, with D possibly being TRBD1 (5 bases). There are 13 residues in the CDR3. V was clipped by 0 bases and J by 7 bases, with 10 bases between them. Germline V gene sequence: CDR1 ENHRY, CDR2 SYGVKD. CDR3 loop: CAISESVPGEQYF. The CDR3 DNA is TGTGCCATCAGTGAGTCAGTCCCAGGGGAGCAGTACTTC.

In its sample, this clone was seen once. This CDR3 reads CASSLPPRLADNEQFF. The CDR3, as DNA: TGTGCCAGCAGTTTACCACCCCGACTAGCGGACAATGAGCAGTTCTTC. The chain links TRBV28 to TRBJ2-1, with 9 bases lining up with TRBD2. J was trimmed by 5 bases and V by 2 bases; bases with no gene match: 7. Germline-derived CDR1 and CDR2 are MDHEN and SYDVKM. The CDR3 covers 16 residues.

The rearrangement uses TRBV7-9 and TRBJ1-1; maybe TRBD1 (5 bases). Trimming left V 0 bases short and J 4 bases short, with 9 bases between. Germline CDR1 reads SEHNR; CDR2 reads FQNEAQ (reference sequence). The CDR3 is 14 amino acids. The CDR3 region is CASSLALGATEAFF. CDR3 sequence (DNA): TGTGCCAGCAGCTTAGCGCTTGGGGCCACTGAAGCTTTCTTT.

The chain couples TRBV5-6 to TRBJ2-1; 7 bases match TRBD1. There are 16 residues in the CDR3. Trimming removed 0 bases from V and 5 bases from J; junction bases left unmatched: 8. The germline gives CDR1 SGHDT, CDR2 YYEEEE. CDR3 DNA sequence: TGTGCCAGCAGCTTGGCCAAAGGGACAGATGACAATGAGCAGTTCTTC. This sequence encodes CASSLAKGTDDNEQFF.

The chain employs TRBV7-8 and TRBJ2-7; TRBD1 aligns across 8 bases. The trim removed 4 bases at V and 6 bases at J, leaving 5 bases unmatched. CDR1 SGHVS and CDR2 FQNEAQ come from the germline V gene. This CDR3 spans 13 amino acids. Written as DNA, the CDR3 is TGTGCCAGCAGCTCTTCCGACAGGGGCGAGCAGTACTTC. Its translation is CASSSSDRGEQYF.

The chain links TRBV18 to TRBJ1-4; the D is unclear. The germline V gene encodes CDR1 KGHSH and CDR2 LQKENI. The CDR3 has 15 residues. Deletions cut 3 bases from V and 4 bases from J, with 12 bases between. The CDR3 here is CASSPEGGRNEKLFF. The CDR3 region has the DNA TGTGCCAGCTCACCTGAAGGAGGGCGTAATGAAAAACTGTTTTTT.

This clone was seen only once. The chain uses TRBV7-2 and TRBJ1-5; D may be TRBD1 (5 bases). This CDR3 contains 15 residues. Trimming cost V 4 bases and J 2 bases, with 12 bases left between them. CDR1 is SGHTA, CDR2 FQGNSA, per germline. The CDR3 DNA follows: TGTGCCAGCAGCTCCCACAAAGGGGGCAATCAGCCCCAGCATTTT. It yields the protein CASSSHKGGNQPQHF.

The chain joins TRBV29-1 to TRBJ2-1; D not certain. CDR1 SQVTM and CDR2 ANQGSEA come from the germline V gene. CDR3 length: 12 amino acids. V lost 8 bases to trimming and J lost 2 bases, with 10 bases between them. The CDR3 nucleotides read TGCAGCCTCATGGGCCCCTACAATGAGCAGTTCTTC. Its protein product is CSLMGPYNEQFF.

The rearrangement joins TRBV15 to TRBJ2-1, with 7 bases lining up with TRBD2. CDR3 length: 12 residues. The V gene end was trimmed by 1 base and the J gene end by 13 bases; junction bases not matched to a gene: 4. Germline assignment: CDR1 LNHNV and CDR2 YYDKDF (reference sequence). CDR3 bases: TGTGCCACCAGCAGAGTTGCGGGAGTCCAGTTCTTC. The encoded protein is CATSRVAGVQFF. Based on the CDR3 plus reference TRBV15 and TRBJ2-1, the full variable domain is DAMVIQNPRYQVTQFGKPVTLSCSQTLNHNVMYWYQQKSSQAPKLLFHYYDKDFNNEADTPDNFQSRRPNTSFCFLDIRSPGLGDTAMYLCATSRVAGVQFFGPGTRLTVL.

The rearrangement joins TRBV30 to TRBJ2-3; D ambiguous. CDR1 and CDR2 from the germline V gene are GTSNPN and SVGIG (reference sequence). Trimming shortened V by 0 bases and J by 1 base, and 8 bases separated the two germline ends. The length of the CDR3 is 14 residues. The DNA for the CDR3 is TGTGCCTGGAGTGTACTCGGTCGCACAGATACGCAGTATTTT. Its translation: CAWSVLGRTDTQYF.